Here is one T cell receptor beta chain with its context. There is no known antigen for this receptor. No much larger clone is present one base from it, and per-base qualities are unavailable. Per the publication, the treatment or condition label means: in vitro stimulation with specific CMV peptide epitopes to enrich CMV-specific T cells. The data originate from a study of T cell repertoires in cytomegalovirus infection (dated by TCRdb to between 2018 and 2021). In terms of the full investigation: Recently identified HLA-C-restricted CMV epitopes, whose presentation resists viral immunomodulation, were targeted by peptide stimulations together with well-studied HLA-B-restricted epitopes. Donor HLA type was relevant to the analysis, because carriage of CMV infection together with the matching HLA type was indicated by public TCR beta signatures.

TCRdb lists the instrument as Illumina HiSeq 1500. TCRdb applied fastp at Q25 and MiXCR to the public reads, then kept only in-frame beta chains. Rows with one shared CDR3 protein collapse into an entry with the most common genes and DNA. The sample data list around 430,000 distinct CDR3 sequences, and under 45% of these were observed just once. The leading ten clones occupy 43% of the sample. V is pruned by 3 bases and J by 0 bases, leaving 16 bases of the junction without a gene match. The germline V gene yields SGHTA for CDR1 and FQGNSA for CDR2. The CDR3 has 19 amino acids, counting the end cysteine and phenylalanine. Solely the CDR3 DNA is kept, with 57 bases framed from the first base. The study at large found these results: The ex vivo response was dominated by HLA-C-restricted CMV-specific TCR beta clonotypes, and the single most frequent clonotype in two of eight donors was supplied by these HLA-C-restricted clonotypes. Carriers of CMV infection plus the relevant HLA type were discriminated by the cumulative frequency of public TCR beta family members in the study cohort and in an independent roughly 350-donor cohort.

The chain uses TRBV7-2 and TRBJ2-7, and TRBD2 aligns with 8 junction nucleotides. This TCR came from a human donor in good health (CMV status not recorded). Some clones in this sample may be carry-over from other donors' samples. The material sequenced was cultured PBMCs, taken from culture after CMV antigen stimulation. The DNA is TGTGCCAGCAGCTTTATGACTAGCAGCGGGGGCCACAGCTCCTACGAGCAGTACTTC. It encodes CASSFMTSSGGHSSYEQYF.